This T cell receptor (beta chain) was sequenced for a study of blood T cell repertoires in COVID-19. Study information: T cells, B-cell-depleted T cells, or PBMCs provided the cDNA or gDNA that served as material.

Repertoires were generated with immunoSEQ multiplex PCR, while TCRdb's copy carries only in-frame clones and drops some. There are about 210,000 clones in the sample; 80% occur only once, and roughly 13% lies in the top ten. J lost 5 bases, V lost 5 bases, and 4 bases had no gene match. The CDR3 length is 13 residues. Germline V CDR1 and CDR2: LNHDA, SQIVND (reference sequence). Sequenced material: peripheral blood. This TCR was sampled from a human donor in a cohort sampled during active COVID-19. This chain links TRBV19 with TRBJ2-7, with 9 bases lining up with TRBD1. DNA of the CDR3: TGTGCCAGTAGTTTGGGACAGGGCAACGAGCAGTACTTC. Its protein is CASSLGQGNEQYF.